This entry lists 13 T cell receptor beta chains sequenced from one sample in a study of T cell repertoires in cytomegalovirus infection. TCRdb re-called the reads through MiXCR, storing one row per CDR3 protein. Among 100,000 or so distinct CDR3 sequences, less than 25% were seen once, and the ten largest hold 30% to 40%. Input material: CD8+ T cells from PBMCs. Receptors originate from a human donor in good health (CMV status not recorded). Some clones in this sample may be carry-over from other donors' samples.

The chain carries TRBV28 and TRBJ1-5, with D possibly being TRBD1 (5 bases). CDR1 and CDR2 from the germline V gene are MDHEN and SYDVKM. There are 16 residues in the CDR3. V was clipped by 5 bases and J by 7 bases, with 21 bases between them. CDR3 in amino acids: CASSTSVRAVGQPQHF. CDR3 nucleotide sequence: TGTGCCAGCAGTACAAGCGTCAGGGCGGTGGGGCAGCCCCAGCATTTT.

The chain couples TRBV30 to TRBJ2-5; D is possibly TRBD1 or TRBD2 (5 bases each). V gave up 5 bases and J gave up 5 bases, with 15 bases separating them. Germline CDR1 and CDR2: GTSNPN and SVGIG (reference sequence). The CDR3 covers 13 residues. The CDR3 nucleotides are TGTGCCTGGGACATGGGGGTCGGGGAGACCCAGTACTTC. Its translation: CAWDMGVGETQYF. The whole variable domain, remainder taken from reference TRBV30 and TRBJ2-5, is SQTIHQWPATLVQPVGSPLSLECTVEGTSNPNLYWYRQAAGRGLQLLFYSVGIGQISSEVPQNLSASRPQDRQFILSSKKLLLSDSGFYLCAWDMGVGETQYFGPGTRLLVL.

This clonotype was counted only a few times. The chain's CDR3 is CASAGRTTYEQYF. The CDR3 DNA is TGTGCCAGCGCTGGACGGACGACCTACGAGCAGTACTTC. V gene TRBV11-3 combines with J gene TRBJ2-7; D is uncertain. Germline CDR1 is SGHNT and CDR2 is YENEEA. The CDR3 is 13 amino acids. The V end lost 8 bases, the J end lost 2 bases, and 13 bases lay between the germline ends.

The V gene is TRBV27, the J gene TRBJ1-4, with D unclear. Germline V gives CDR1 MNHEY, CDR2 SMNVEV (reference sequence). The germline V and J ends were trimmed by 3 bases and 7 bases, with 9 bases remaining between them. The CDR3 covers 13 residues. The CDR3 reads CASSFKPGEKLFF. The CDR3 DNA follows: TGTGCCAGCAGTTTTAAACCGGGTGAAAAACTGTTTTTT.

CDR3 DNA sequence: TGTGCCACCAGCAGCGGCTACGAGCAGTACTTC. Its protein is CATSSGYEQYF. The chain has TRBV15 and TRBJ2-7; no reliable D call. Per germline, CDR1 LNHNV and CDR2 YYDKDF (reference sequence). The V and J ends lost 3 bases and 3 bases respectively, with 3 bases between them. The CDR3 has 11 residues.

The chain carries TRBV28 and TRBJ1-1; tentative D call: TRBD1 (5 bases). V lost 10 bases to trimming and J lost 1 base, with 25 bases between them. Per the germline V gene, CDR1 is MDHEN and CDR2 is SYDVKM. The CDR3 contains 17 residues. CDR3 loop: CATYDFHRLGTNTEAFF. The CDR3 DNA follows: TGTGCCACCTACGACTTTCACAGGTTGGGGACGAACACTGAAGCTTTCTTT.

This clonotype was observed a few times. The chain combines TRBV20-1 with TRBJ2-1; maybe TRBD2 (5 bases). This CDR3 spans 14 amino acids. Trimming shortened V by 3 bases and J by 5 bases, and 14 bases separated the two germline ends. Per the germline V gene, CDR1 is DFQATT and CDR2 is SNEGSKA (reference sequence). This chain's CDR3 is CSASMLGSHNEQFF. DNA of the CDR3: TGCAGTGCTAGTATGCTAGGGAGTCACAATGAGCAGTTCTTC.

CDR3 residues: CASSFRGKDSFTNTGELFF. CDR3 sequence (DNA): TGTGCCAGCAGCTTTAGGGGGAAAGACAGTTTTACGAACACCGGGGAGCTGTTTTTT. J is TRBJ2-2 and V is TRBV7-9; D perhaps matches TRBD1 (6 bases). The CDR3 contains 19 residues. The ends were cut back, 3 bases at V and 0 bases at J, with 20 bases in the middle. Germline loops: CDR1 SEHNR, CDR2 FQNEAQ (reference sequence).

This chain joins TRBV15 and TRBJ2-1, with 9 nucleotides matching TRBD2. Looked up from germline, CDR1 is LNHNV and CDR2 is YYDKDF (reference sequence). Unmatched junction bases numbered 9, after V lost 0 bases and J lost 9 bases. The CDR3 loop spans 16 amino acids. The CDR3 region is CATSRDLGLADGEQFF. The CDR3 coding sequence is TGTGCCACCAGCAGAGATCTGGGACTAGCAGACGGTGAGCAGTTCTTC.

This clonotype was seen ten or more times. The chain couples TRBV7-8 to TRBJ2-7; D may correspond to TRBD1 or TRBD2 (5 bases each). The germline gives CDR1 SGHVS, CDR2 FQNEAQ. The CDR3 runs to 13 residues. V was cut by 1 base and J by 5 bases, with 9 bases left in between. The CDR3 DNA reads as TGTGCCAGCAGCTTAGTCGGGACGGACGAGCAGTACTTC. Its protein product is CASSLVGTDEQYF.

This clonotype has more than one count but fewer than ten. As DNA, the CDR3 is TGCGCCAGCAGCTTGTCATGGGACGAGCAGTACTTC. Encoded protein: CASSLSWDEQYF. The rearrangement uses TRBV5-1 and TRBJ2-7; no clear D gene. CDR3 length: 12 residues. Germline V gene lookup returns CDR1 SGHRS and CDR2 YFSETQ. Trimming removed 1 base from V and 5 bases from J, with 7 bases in between.

The rearrangement links TRBV25-1 to TRBJ1-1; 9 nucleotides agree with TRBD1. Germline V gives CDR1 MGHDK, CDR2 SYGVNS. V dropped 3 bases and J dropped 5; count of bases not matched to a gene: 10. The CDR3 extends over 16 amino acids. The CDR3 sequence is CASSEGTGKTITEAFF. CDR3 DNA sequence: TGTGCCAGCAGTGAGGGGACAGGGAAGACGATTACTGAAGCTTTCTTT.

This clonotype was seen a few times. The chain employs TRBV6-5 and TRBJ1-6; D uncertain. The V end was cut by 0 bases, the J end by 7 bases, with 16 bases between. Germline values: CDR1 MNHEY, CDR2 SVGAGI. The CDR3 consists of 17 residues. CDR3 coding DNA: TGTGCCAGCAGTTACTCGACGGGCCTAGGCAAGAATTCACCCCTCCACTTT. This translates into CASSYSTGLGKNSPLHF.